The 27 T cell receptor beta chains below all came from one sample that was sequenced in a study of cytomegalovirus exposure and HLA in healthy donors. It was with 60 Vbeta and 13 Jbeta primers that the PCR ran. The assay was immunoSEQ multiplex PCR, and TCRdb's table has in-frame clones only and misses some. Here the sample spans about 190,000 clones, around nine tenths being singletons. Sequenced: PBMCs. The receptors originated from a woman between 18 and 29 years old in good health and CMV-seronegative.

The J gene is TRBJ1-6, the V gene TRBV7-6; a possible D gene is TRBD1 (6 bases). The CDR3 spans 18 residues. V dropped 5 bases and J dropped 8 bases, with 25 bases sitting between them. CDR1 and CDR2 (germline): SGHVS, FNYEAQ. CDR3 nucleotide sequence: TGTGCCAGCAGCAGGACAGAAGCTAAAAACATTCTATATTCACCCCTCCACTTT. This translates into CASSRTEAKNILYSPLHF.

The chain links TRBV6-1 to TRBJ2-1, with D possibly matching TRBD1 (6 bases). This CDR3 spans 15 amino acids. The germline gives CDR1 MNHNS, CDR2 SASEGT. Deletions cut 7 bases from V and 6 bases from J, with 19 bases between. The CDR3 loop reads CASTPATGSRNEQFF. CDR3 sequence (DNA): TGTGCCAGCACGCCCGCTACAGGGTCCCGCAATGAGCAGTTCTTC.

In its sample, this clone was seen once. The rearrangement links TRBV15 to TRBJ2-1, with TRBD2 identical over 14 bases. The CDR3 has 15 residues. CDR1 and CDR2 (germline): LNHNV, YYDKDF (reference sequence). J lost 5 bases, V lost 10 bases, and 7 bases had no gene match. In DNA form, the CDR3 reads TGTGCCATCTCGACTAGCGGGAGGGCAAACAATGAGCAGTTCTTC. Translated: CAISTSGRANNEQFF.

To note about this clone: The sample contains more than one DNA sequence encoding this CDR3. This sequence joins TRBV7-5 and TRBJ2-4; the table's TRBD2 call for D was not verified on the DNA. TRBV7-5 is assigned pseudogene status. The CDR3 contains 15 residues. The CDR3 region is CARSLGGGSKNIQYF. In DNA, the CDR3 is TGTGCCAGAAGCTTAGGGGGGGGGTCCAAAAACATTCAGTACTTC.

This chain links TRBV7-6 with TRBJ1-1; D is unresolved. Germline CDR1 reads SGHVS; CDR2 reads FNYEAQ. The V gene lost 0 bases and the J gene lost 6 bases, with 11 bases spanning the gap. The CDR3 consists of 14 residues. The chain's CDR3 is CASSLAVGGAEAFF. CDR3 nucleotide sequence: TGTGCCAGCAGCTTAGCGGTTGGAGGCGCTGAAGCTTTCTTT.

This clone was observed a single time. The chain links TRBV10-3 to TRBJ1-1; 9 bases are shared with TRBD1. V was clipped by 6 bases and J by 3 bases; unmatched bases: 11. The CDR3 is 16 amino acids. Looked up from germline, CDR1 is ENHRY and CDR2 is SYGVKD. The CDR3 nucleotides are TGTGCCATCAGGGGGTCGACAGGGGGACGAGACACTGAAGCTTTCTTT. Its translation: CAIRGSTGGRDTEAFF.

The count of this clone is one. Other DNA sequences of this sample code for an identical CDR3. The chain recombines TRBV18 with TRBJ1-5; possibly TRBD1 for D (5 bases). Trimming left V 1 base short and J 4 bases short, with 5 bases between. This CDR3 is built from 13 residues. Germline V gene sequence: CDR1 KGHSH, CDR2 LQKENI. The DNA for the CDR3 is TGTGCCAGCTCACCACAGGGGAATCAGCCCCAGCATTTT. It encodes CASSPQGNQPQHF.

The gene calls are TRBV7-2 and TRBJ1-3, with 7 bases lining up with TRBD1. The CDR3 contains 14 residues. CDR1 SGHTA and CDR2 FQGNSA come from the germline V gene. V gave up 6 bases and J gave up 0 bases; unmatched junction bases: 2. DNA for the CDR3: TGTGCCAGCAGGGCAGGGGGCTCTGGAAACACCATATATTTT. Its protein product is CASRAGGSGNTIYF.

The genes are TRBV28 and TRBJ1-2; D remains unclear. Per germline, CDR1 MDHEN and CDR2 SYDVKM. This CDR3 has 13 residues. V lost 2 bases, J lost 5 bases, and 9 bases lay in between. The CDR3 coding sequence is TGTGCCAGCAGTTTACCAGGAGGATATGGCTACACCTTC. Amino acid sequence: CASSLPGGYGYTF.

The chain recombines TRBV25-1 with TRBJ1-2; 7 positions match TRBD1. CDR1 and CDR2 from the germline V gene are MGHDK and SYGVNS. The CDR3 has 13 amino acids. V was clipped by 5 bases and J by 3 bases; unmatched bases: 3. CDR3: CASSRQGDYGYTF. The CDR3 region has the DNA TGTGCCAGCAGTCGGCAGGGGGACTATGGCTACACCTTC.

This chain links TRBV19 with TRBJ2-5; weak D call: TRBD1 (7 bases). The germline V gene encodes CDR1 LNHDA and CDR2 SQIVND (reference sequence). CDR3 size: 16 residues. Trimming took off 6 bases at V and 9 bases at J, with 26 bases between the two ends. The DNA of the CDR3 is TGTGCCAGTAGAGCTACCGCGGGACAGCCTTTGGGGGCCCAGTACTTC. It translates to CASRATAGQPLGAQYF.

The chain links TRBV30 to TRBJ2-4; perhaps TRBD2 as D (6 bases). Germline assignment: CDR1 GTSNPN and CDR2 SVGIG (reference sequence). CDR3 length: 14 residues. V shed 5 bases and J shed 7 bases, with 18 bases lying between them. In DNA form, the CDR3 reads TGTGCCTGGGCGGAGGCAGCGGCGGGGAACATTCAGTACTTC. It is translated as CAWAEAAAGNIQYF.

The chain is built from TRBV4-2 and TRBJ2-7; unclear D gene. V lost 5 bases and J lost 3, with 11 bases in between. CDR3 size: 13 residues. The germline CDR1 and CDR2 sequences are LGHNA and YNFKEQ. DNA for the CDR3: TGTGCCAGCAGCACGTCACACCTCTACGAGCAGTACTTC. Translating gives CASSTSHLYEQYF.

The CDR3 sequence: CASSVRDFQETQYF. CDR3 nucleotide sequence: TGTGCCAGCAGCGTCCGGGACTTCCAAGAGACCCAGTACTTC. The V call is TRBV5-4, the J call TRBJ2-5, with D tentatively TRBD2 (6 bases). Looked up from germline, CDR1 is SGHNT and CDR2 is YYREEE (reference sequence). The CDR3 runs 14 residues. V was clipped by 4 bases and J by 1 base, with 11 bases between them.

The rearrangement links TRBV7-2 to TRBJ1-2, with TRBD1 identical over 8 bases. The trim removed 4 bases at V and 4 bases at J, leaving 5 bases unmatched. Germline CDR1 reads SGHTA; CDR2 reads FQGNSA. The CDR3 spans 14 residues. This chain's CDR3 is CASSWGTGPYGYTF. The CDR3 nucleotides read TGTGCCAGCAGCTGGGGGACAGGTCCCTATGGCTACACCTTC. Full variable domain (outside the CDR3, taken from reference TRBV7-2 and TRBJ1-2): GAGVSQSPSNKVTEKGKDVELRCDPISGHTALYWYRQSLGQGLEFLIYFQGNSAPDKSGLPSDRFSAERTGGSVSTLTIQRTQQEDSAVYLCASSWGTGPYGYTFGSGTRLTVV.

The chain employs TRBV10-3 and TRBJ1-1; 9 bases are a match to TRBD1. Germline V gene sequence: CDR1 ENHRY, CDR2 SYGVKD. Losses at the gene ends were 6 bases for V and 3 bases for J; bases not matched to a gene: 2. The CDR3 runs to 13 residues. CDR3 in DNA: TGTGCCATCAGCGGACAGGGGTACACTGAAGCTTTCTTT. Residues: CAISGQGYTEAFF.

The chain is built from TRBV6-4 and TRBJ2-1; TRBD1 aligns across 11 bases. Germline V gene sequence: CDR1 MRHNA, CDR2 SNTAGT. J lost 8 bases, V lost 6 bases, and 9 bases had no gene match. The CDR3 has 15 amino acids. The CDR3 region is CASSTGTGGSDEQFF. For the CDR3, the DNA is TGTGCCAGCAGCACCGGGACAGGGGGGTCTGATGAGCAGTTCTTC.

The chain recombines TRBV10-1 with TRBJ2-1, with 10 bases lining up with TRBD1. The length of the CDR3 is 15 residues. From germline, CDR1 is WNHNN and CDR2 SYGVQD (reference sequence). V was clipped by 3 bases and J by 5 bases; unmatched bases: 4. The CDR3 coding sequence is TGCGCCAGCAGTGAAGGGACAGGGGTGCACAATGAGCAGTTCTTC. Residues: CASSEGTGVHNEQFF.

This rearrangement joins TRBV5-4 to TRBJ2-2; 12 bases line up with TRBD1. CDR3 length: 16 residues. From germline, CDR1 is SGHNT and CDR2 YYREEE (reference sequence). Unmatched junction bases numbered 5, after V lost 4 bases and J lost 4 bases. CDR3 loop: CASSTGQGAGTGELFF. As DNA, the CDR3 is TGTGCCAGCAGCACGGGACAGGGGGCAGGCACCGGGGAGCTGTTTTTT.

This clone was detected only a few times. This chain links TRBV10-3 with TRBJ1-1, with 7 bases matching TRBD1. After removal of 2 bases from V and 4 bases from J, the junction contained 7 bases not matched to a gene. This CDR3 comprises 15 residues. The germline V gene encodes CDR1 ENHRY and CDR2 SYGVKD. CDR3 DNA sequence: TGTGCCATCAGTGAGGCAGGGGGACTGGGCACTGAAGCTTTCTTT. It yields the protein CAISEAGGLGTEAFF.

The chain combines TRBV15 with TRBJ1-2, with D possibly being TRBD1 (5 bases). The CDR3 is 16 residues long. V was shortened by 0 bases and J by 6 bases, with 17 bases between the two germline ends. The V gene's germline CDR1 is LNHNV and CDR2 YYDKDF (reference sequence). CDR3 in DNA: TGTGCCACCAGCAGAGATCTGGGCACAGGAGGGGATGGCTACACCTTC. Translating gives CATSRDLGTGGDGYTF.

The chain carries TRBV6-1 and TRBJ1-5, with unresolved D. The germline CDR1 and CDR2 sequences are MNHNS and SASEGT. The V end was cut by 2 bases, the J end by 0 bases, with 11 bases between. This CDR3 has 16 amino acids. This CDR3 is CASSELTDFSNQPQHF. The CDR3 DNA follows: TGTGCCAGCAGTGAACTAACAGATTTTAGCAATCAGCCCCAGCATTTT.

Only a few counts were recorded for this clone. The V and J genes are TRBV5-1 and TRBJ1-1; a weak D match, TRBD1 (6 bases). The germline V gene has CDR1 SGHRS and CDR2 YFSETQ. Trimming removed 3 bases from V and 0 bases from J, with 9 bases in between. The CDR3 consists of 14 residues. CDR3 nucleotide sequence: TGCGCCAGCAGCTACGGGACACTGAACACTGAAGCTTTCTTT. Translation: CASSYGTLNTEAFF.

V gene TRBV28 combines with J gene TRBJ2-7; 8 bases are shared with TRBD1. CDR1 and CDR2 (germline): MDHEN, SYDVKM. The CDR3 runs to 17 residues. After removal of 6 bases from V and 9 bases from J, the junction contained 22 bases not matched to a gene. The CDR3 nucleotides are TGTGCCAGCAGCCCCCCCTTTGGACAGGGCAATTGGGGCGGGCAGTACTTC. Amino acids: CASSPPFGQGNWGGQYF. The entire variable domain, with the rest obtained from reference TRBV28 and TRBJ2-7, is as follows: DVKVTQSSRYLVKRTGEKVFLECVQDMDHENMFWYRQDPGLGLRLIYFSYDVKMKEKGDIPEGYSVSREKKERFSLILESASTNQTSMYLCASSPPFGQGNWGGQYFGPGTRLTVT.

This rearrangement joins TRBV7-9 to TRBJ2-5; 9 nucleotides agree with TRBD2. V was pared by 2 bases and J by 5 bases, with 6 bases of the junction left unmatched. This CDR3 is 15 amino acids long. Germline CDR1 and CDR2: SEHNR and FQNEAQ (reference sequence). The DNA of the CDR3 is TGTGCCAGCAGCTTATTGGCGGGGGGGCCGGAGACCCAGTACTTC. This codes for CASSLLAGGPETQYF.

The CDR3 is CASGTSGFTGELFF. In nucleotides, the CDR3 is TGTGCCAGCGGCACTAGCGGTTTCACCGGGGAGCTGTTTTTT. This chain links TRBV27 with TRBJ2-2; 8 bases match TRBD2. J was trimmed by 4 bases and V by 8 bases; bases with no gene match: 6. CDR1 is MNHEY and CDR2 is SMNVEV in the germline V gene (reference sequence). CDR3 length equals 14 residues.

In the case of this clone: One end of the junction fails to match germline, which may point to a read error. This chain uses TRBV18 with TRBJ1-1, with unresolved D. Germline V gene lookup returns CDR1 KGHSH and CDR2 LQKENI. The CDR3 runs to 13 residues. CDR3 loop: CASSSDGNTEAFF. In nucleotides, the CDR3 is TGTGCCAGCTCATCGGACGGGAACACTGAAGCGTTCTTT. The variable domain in full, with the rest retrieved from reference TRBV18 and TRBJ1-1, is NAGVMQNPRHLVRRRGQEARLRCSPMKGHSHVYWYRQLPEEGLKFMVYLQKENIIDESGMPKERFSAEFPKEGPSILRIQQVVRGDSAAYFCASSSDGNTEAFFGQGTRLTVV.